This entry describes one TCR beta chain. Using immunoSEQ multiplex PCR, the repertoire was profiled, and TCRdb retains in-frame clones only, with some absent. The table has approximately 170,000 clones, roughly 78% seen once; the top ten hold 15% to 20%. The source of the sample is a study of blood T cell repertoires in COVID-19. Study details: Specimens from acute and convalescent COVID-19 originated in the United States, Italy and Spain.

With 6 bases clipped from V and 6 bases from J, the junction kept 13 bases outside the gene matches. Germline V gene sequence: CDR1 SGHRS, CDR2 YFSETQ. The CDR3 loop spans 15 amino acids. This chain joins TRBV5-1 and TRBJ2-3, with 7 bases lining up with TRBD2. The sequence was collected from a woman between 65 and 79 years old in a cohort exposed to, infected with or recovered from COVID-19 (not recorded which). Sequenced sample: PBMCs or T cells enriched from blood (not recorded which). The CDR3 reads CASKYGSGTRDTQYF. Here the CDR3 DNA reads TGCGCCAGCAAGTACGGGAGCGGGACCCGGGATACGCAGTATTTT.